Listed below are T cell receptor beta chains from one sample, sequenced in a study of control samples from healthy donors and cancer patients. TCRdb's copy holds only in-frame clones and misses some; the assay was immunoSEQ multiplex PCR. This sample lists roughly 190,000 clones; its ten largest clones have roughly 2%. The sequenced material came from blood. These receptors were collected from a woman in her thirties in good health. Each CDR3 is given with its conserved first and last residue. The D gene is left open where the match is weak.

DNA,CDR3,J,V,D
TGTGCCAGCAAACTCAGGGGGCGGGATTCACCCCTCCACTTT,CASKLRGRDSPLHF,TRBJ1-6,TRBV7-8,TRBD1
TGTGCCATCGGGGGGGATCTACTTTCCTACGAGCAGTACTTC,CAIGGDLLSYEQYF,TRBJ2-7,TRBV10-3,TRBD2
TGTGCCAGTAGTTACCGGGCAGGGGCAGATACGCAGTATTTT,CASSYRAGADTQYF,TRBJ2-3,TRBV19,NA
TGTGCCAGCAGGGTCGAGGGAATCTATGGCTACACCTTC,CASRVEGIYGYTF,TRBJ1-2,TRBV28,NA
TGTGCCAGCAGCGCGGGACTAGCGGGGGGGGCCTACAATGAGCAGTTCTTC,CASSAGLAGGAYNEQFF,TRBJ2-1,TRBV5-5,TRBD2
TGTGCCAGCAGCTTAACGGGGGCCGCTCCGGGACAGGGCAACGTCCTGACTTTC,CASSLTGAAPGQGNVLTF,TRBJ2-6,TRBV7-9,TRBD1
TGCGCCAGCAGCCCGGATCCCGTCCCGTCCTCTGGAAACACCATATATTTT,CASSPDPVPSSGNTIYF,TRBJ1-3,TRBV5-1,NA
TGTGCCAGCAGTAAGTCCAGGGGAGTGAACACCGGGGAGCTGTTTTTT,CASSKSRGVNTGELFF,TRBJ2-2,TRBV27,NA
TGTGCCAGCAGGTCAGGGATGAGGGTATCTGGCTACACCTTC,CASRSGMRVSGYTF,TRBJ1-2,TRBV28,NA
TGTGCCAGCAGCCGGGACTCGGAGCGCATCCACTTT,CASSRDSERIHF,TRBJ1-6,TRBV6-6,NA
TGTGCCAGCAGCTTAGAAGCAGGGGCCTCTGGAAACACCATATATTTT,CASSLEAGASGNTIYF,TRBJ1-3,TRBV11-2,NA
TGTGCCAGCAGCTCCCGGCCCGGGGGCACTGAAGCTTTCTTT,CASSSRPGGTEAFF,TRBJ1-1,TRBV7-2,NA
TGTGCCAGCAGCCCCGGGGATGGAGGGGAGGCGGAAAAACTGTTTTTT,CASSPGDGGEAEKLFF,TRBJ1-4,TRBV7-6,NA
TGTGCCAGCAGTTTATCGTCAACAGGGGTCCACGCTTTCTTT,CASSLSSTGVHAFF,TRBJ1-1,TRBV27,TRBD1
TGTGCCAGCAGTGATGGGGGAGAAAACACCGGGGAGCTGTTTTTT,CASSDGGENTGELFF,TRBJ2-2,TRBV2,NA
TGTGCCACCAGCAGAGAGGACGGGAACTCCTATGGCTACACCTTC,CATSREDGNSYGYTF,TRBJ1-2,TRBV15,NA
TGTGCCAGCAGCTTGAGAAGCAGCGCCGAGCAGTACTTC,CASSLRSSAEQYF,TRBJ2-7,TRBV7-9,NA
TGTGCCAGCAGCTCCTCCCTCTTAGCGGGGGCTAACGATGAGCAGTTCTTC,CASSSSLLAGANDEQFF,TRBJ2-1,TRBV7-2,TRBD2
TGTGCCAGCAGTTTAACGGGACTAGACTTTGGGGAACTGTTTTTT,CASSLTGLDFGELFF,TRBJ1-4,TRBV6-5,NA
TGTGCCAGCGGGACCCGGGGGGGTATTGAAGCTTTCTTT,CASGTRGGIEAFF,TRBJ1-1,TRBV12-3/TRBV12-4,NA
TGCAGCGTTGGTCAGGGAAACACCATATATTTT,CSVGQGNTIYF,TRBJ1-3,TRBV29-1,NA
TGTGCCAGCAGCTTCTATCCCGGGGCCCCCAACGAGCAGTACTTC,CASSFYPGAPNEQYF,TRBJ2-7,TRBV7-8,NA
TGTGCCAGCAGCAAACAGGGGAGGACTGAAGCTTTCTTT,CASSKQGRTEAFF,TRBJ1-1,TRBV5-8,TRBD1
TGCGCCAGCAGCTTGGACGGCAGCTTAAAGTGGCCCCAGCATTTT,CASSLDGSLKWPQHF,TRBJ1-5,TRBV5-1,NA
TGTGCCAGCAGCTTAGAACGGACAGGGTACTCACCCCTCCACTTT,CASSLERTGYSPLHF,TRBJ1-6,TRBV11-1,TRBD1
TGCGCCAGCAGCCCCTGGGACAGGAGCTACGAGCAGTACTTC,CASSPWDRSYEQYF,TRBJ2-7,TRBV4-1,TRBD1
TGTGCCAGCAGCCAAGATTCGGGGCTAGCGGGGGGGCCTTTCGTCAATGAGCAGTTCTTC,CASSQDSGLAGGPFVNEQFF,TRBJ2-1,TRBV3-1/TRBV3-2,TRBD2
TGCGCCAGCAGCCCCTTAGCGGGGGGGTCCGATGAGCAGTTCTTC,CASSPLAGGSDEQFF,TRBJ2-1,TRBV5-1,TRBD2
TGTGCCAGCAGCTTGGGAAGGGCGCGCTACGAGCAGTACTTC,CASSLGRARYEQYF,TRBJ2-7,TRBV5-5,NA
TGTGCCAGCAGTGAAAAGGTAGAGGGGCTGTATGGCTACACCTTC,CASSEKVEGLYGYTF,TRBJ1-2,TRBV6-4,NA
TGCAGTGCTAGTAGACAGACAGGGAGCTCTGGCTACACCTTC,CSASRQTGSSGYTF,TRBJ1-2,TRBV20-1,TRBD1
TGTGCCAGTAGTATATGGGACGGAAATTCACCCCTCCACTTT,CASSIWDGNSPLHF,TRBJ1-6,TRBV19,NA
TGTGCCAGCAGCCAAGTACAGGGTGTTCTCAACTATGGCTACACCTTC,CASSQVQGVLNYGYTF,TRBJ1-2,TRBV4-2,NA
TGTGCCAGCAGCCCGCGCAGGACAGGGAATGGCAATCAGCCCCAGCATTTT,CASSPRRTGNGNQPQHF,TRBJ1-5,TRBV5-6,TRBD1
TGTGCCAGCAGTTCCCCGTCCAGGGTGGCAGGTTCACCCCTCCACTTT,CASSSPSRVAGSPLHF,TRBJ1-6,TRBV27,NA
TGCGCCAGCAGCCACGCAGGGTCCTACGAGCAGTACTTC,CASSHAGSYEQYF,TRBJ2-7,TRBV4-1,NA
TGTGCCAGCAGCCAAGATTGGGGCAGGGTGAGGGTTGAAGCTTTCTTT,CASSQDWGRVRVEAFF,TRBJ1-1,TRBV14,NA
TGCGCCAGCAGCTTGGCATGGGGGGGCCTTGGCACCGGGGAGCTGTTTTTT,CASSLAWGGLGTGELFF,TRBJ2-2,TRBV5-1,NA
TGCGCCAGCAGCTGGACGGGCAACTATGGCTACACCTTC,CASSWTGNYGYTF,TRBJ1-2,TRBV5-1,NA
TGTGCCAGCAGCCAAACGGGACAGGGGAAAAACATTCAGTACTTC,CASSQTGQGKNIQYF,TRBJ2-4,TRBV4-2,TRBD1
TGTGCCAGCACCCTATTCGGGGGACTAAGCACAGATACGCAGTATTTT,CASTLFGGLSTDTQYF,TRBJ2-3,TRBV3-1/TRBV3-2,TRBD2
TGTGCCAGCAGCCAAAAGGGGGCCCGGAACACCGGGGAGCTGTTTTTT,CASSQKGARNTGELFF,TRBJ2-2,TRBV3-1/TRBV3-2,TRBD1
TGTGCCAGCAGCTTATTACAGTCACGAGAGACCCAGTACTTC,CASSLLQSRETQYF,TRBJ2-5,TRBV11-2,NA
TGTGCCAGTAGACAGTACTCTGGGGCCAACGTCCTGACTTTC,CASRQYSGANVLTF,TRBJ2-6,TRBV19,NA
TGCGCCAGCAGCCAAGTAAAACCGTTCGCTGAAGCTTTCTTT,CASSQVKPFAEAFF,TRBJ1-1,TRBV4-1,NA
TGTGCCAGCAGTGAAGGTCAGAAGACCACTGAAGCTTTCTTT,CASSEGQKTTEAFF,TRBJ1-1,TRBV6-1,NA
TGTGCCAGCGCCAGGCCAGGGGTGGACCAGCCCCAGCATTTT,CASARPGVDQPQHF,TRBJ1-5,TRBV19,NA
TGTGCCAGCAGCCCCTGGACAGGGAAGACTGAAGCTTTCTTT,CASSPWTGKTEAFF,TRBJ1-1,TRBV9,TRBD1
TGTGCCAGCAGCCCCACACAGGGGGTGGGCAATCAGCCCCAGCATTTT,CASSPTQGVGNQPQHF,TRBJ1-5,TRBV7-2,TRBD1
TGTGCCACCAGTCACCGGGCCTCGCGATTTAATGAGCAGTTCTTC,CATSHRASRFNEQFF,TRBJ2-1,TRBV24-1,NA
TGTGCCAGCAGTGATAGGGGTGATGAAAAACTGTTTTTT,CASSDRGDEKLFF,TRBJ1-4,TRBV6-1,NA
TGTGCCTGGAGTTTCCGGGACAGGGTCAATCAGCCCCAGCATTTT,CAWSFRDRVNQPQHF,TRBJ1-5,TRBV30,TRBD1
TGTGCCAGCAGTTACGCCGGGAGGAATCAGCCCCAGCATTTT,CASSYAGRNQPQHF,TRBJ1-5,TRBV6-5,NA
TGCGCCAGCAGCCAGACAGGGGGTTCGTACAATGAGCAGTTCTTC,CASSQTGGSYNEQFF,TRBJ2-1,TRBV4-1,TRBD1
TGTGCCAGCAGTGAGGCCATCCCGAGGGACACTGAAGCTTTCTTT,CASSEAIPRDTEAFF,TRBJ1-1,TRBV2,NA